The 30 T cell receptor beta chains below were found in one sample sequenced in a study of blood T cell repertoires in COVID-19. The table came from immunoSEQ multiplex PCR; TCRdb's copy has only in-frame clones and leaves some out. The sample has 200,000 to 250,000 clones; around 83% are singletons. The sequenced material came from peripheral blood. These receptors came from a man aged 50 or older who had recovered from COVID-19.

The chain joins TRBV28 to TRBJ1-2; the match to TRBD1 covers 7 bases. Germline CDR1 MDHEN, CDR2 SYDVKM. V gave up 3 bases and J gave up 5 bases; unmatched junction bases: 3. CDR3 length equals 13 residues. The CDR3 nucleotides read TGTGCCAGCAGTTTTGGACAGGTTTATGGCTACACCTTC. It codes for CASSFGQVYGYTF.

The gene calls are TRBV5-1 and TRBJ1-1, with 8 positions matching TRBD1. Trimming removed 0 bases from V and 4 bases from J; junction bases left unmatched: 2. The CDR3 sequence is 14 residues long. Germline V lookup: CDR1 SGHRS, CDR2 YFSETQ. CDR3 DNA sequence: TGCGCCAGCAGCTTGGCAGGGGGCGGCACTGAAGCTTTCTTT. As protein: CASSLAGGGTEAFF.

The chain has TRBV27 and TRBJ2-7; possible D gene TRBD2, 5 bases. Trimming pared 3 bases from V and 2 bases from J, leaving 14 bases between. The CDR3 has 15 amino acids. Germline values: CDR1 MNHEY, CDR2 SMNVEV (reference sequence). CDR3 DNA sequence: TGTGCCAGCAGTTTGCGGGTAGATGGGACCTACGAGCAGTACTTC. Its translation is CASSLRVDGTYEQYF.

V gene TRBV5-5 combines with J gene TRBJ2-1, with 8 bases identical to TRBD2. The CDR3 totals 14 residues. Per the germline V gene, CDR1 is SGHKS and CDR2 is YYEKEE (reference sequence). Trimming removed 4 bases from V and 7 bases from J; junction bases left unmatched: 7. This CDR3 is CASSTGTRGNEQFF. CDR3 in DNA: TGTGCCAGCAGCACGGGGACTAGGGGGAATGAGCAGTTCTTC.

This chain links TRBV9 with TRBJ2-7; D perhaps matches TRBD1 (5 bases). The V and J ends lost 0 bases and 4 bases respectively, with 11 bases between them. CDR1 SGDLS and CDR2 YYNGEE come from the germline V gene. This CDR3 contains 14 residues. The CDR3 nucleotides read TGTGCCAGCAGCGTAGCCGGCAGGGATTACGAGCAGTACTTC. This translates into CASSVAGRDYEQYF.

J is TRBJ2-1 and V is TRBV7-2; the match to TRBD2 covers 9 bases. The CDR3 spans 16 residues. The V and J ends lost 5 bases and 8 bases, in that order; junction bases with no gene match: 13. Germline lookup yields CDR1 SGHTA and CDR2 FQGNSA. CDR3 residues: CASSPMGGRAVDEQFF. The CDR3 DNA follows: TGTGCCAGCAGCCCAATGGGCGGGAGGGCCGTCGATGAGCAGTTCTTC.

J is TRBJ2-1 and V is TRBV4-1; possible D gene TRBD1, 6 bases. Germline CDR1 and CDR2: MGHRA and YSYEKL. The V end lost 1 base, the J end lost 4 bases, and 14 bases lay between the germline ends. The CDR3 has 16 residues. CDR3 amino acids: CASSQVRQATYNEQFF. The CDR3 nucleotides are TGCGCCAGCAGCCAAGTGCGACAGGCTACGTACAATGAGCAGTTCTTC.

The chain employs TRBV5-1 and TRBJ2-1, with 9 positions matching TRBD2. The V gene end was trimmed by 6 bases and the J gene end by 2 bases; junction bases not matched to a gene: 6. The CDR3 is 15 residues long. Looked up from germline, CDR1 is SGHRS and CDR2 is YFSETQ. CDR3 protein: CASTRGGQTYNEQFF. The CDR3 DNA sequence: TGCGCCAGCACGCGGGGGGGCCAAACCTACAATGAGCAGTTCTTC.

On this clone: At the DNA level, this CDR3 is encoded by other sequences in the same sample as well. The J gene is TRBJ2-3, the V gene TRBV3-1 (or the pseudogene TRBV3-2); tentatively, D is TRBD2 (6 bases). CDR3 length equals 15 residues. V was cut by 4 bases and J by 0 bases, with 11 bases left in between. The V gene's germline CDR1 is LGHDT and CDR2 YNNKEL (reference sequence). The CDR3: CASSPTGTSTDTQYF. The CDR3 nucleotides read TGTGCCAGCAGCCCTACCGGGACTAGCACAGATACGCAGTATTTT.

CDR3 loop: CASSLPRTGGSYEQYF. The CDR3 coding sequence is TGTGCCAGCAGTCTCCCCAGGACAGGGGGTTCCTACGAGCAGTACTTC. The V gene is TRBV28, the J gene TRBJ2-7; 10 bases align to TRBD1. This CDR3 comprises 16 residues. Trimming cost V 5 bases and J 1 base; bases outside gene matches: 8. The germline gives CDR1 MDHEN, CDR2 SYDVKM.

The V call is TRBV5-1, the J call TRBJ2-1; 9 positions match TRBD2. Germline loops: CDR1 SGHRS, CDR2 YFSETQ. J was trimmed by 7 bases and V by 4 bases; bases with no gene match: 12. CDR3 length: 16 amino acids. The CDR3 sequence: CASSLVSGSLGNEQFF. The CDR3 DNA sequence: TGCGCCAGCAGCCTGGTTAGCGGGAGCCTCGGGAATGAGCAGTTCTTC.

With respect to this clone: In the same sample, other DNA sequences code for this CDR3. The chain couples TRBV28 to TRBJ2-7, with 7 bases that match TRBD1. CDR3 length equals 14 residues. With 7 bases clipped from V and 3 bases from J, the junction kept 9 bases outside the gene matches. CDR1 MDHEN and CDR2 SYDVKM come from the germline V gene. CDR3 region: CASIARGLNYEQYF. DNA for the CDR3: TGTGCCAGCATTGCAAGGGGGCTTAACTACGAGCAGTACTTC. Full variable domain (missing parts from reference TRBV28 and TRBJ2-7): DVKVTQSSRYLVKRTGEKVFLECVQDMDHENMFWYRQDPGLGLRLIYFSYDVKMKEKGDIPEGYSVSREKKERFSLILESASTNQTSMYLCASIARGLNYEQYFGPGTRLTVT.

In its sample, this clone was seen once. The V call is TRBV19, the J call TRBJ2-7, with a weak D call TRBD1 (5 bases). Trimming stripped 4 bases from V and 2 bases from J, with 18 bases between. In germline, CDR1 is LNHDA, CDR2 SQIVND (reference sequence). The CDR3 loop spans 16 amino acids. The CDR3 coding sequence is TGTGCCAGTAGTAGAAGACAGTCTCTTTCTCCCTACGAGCAGTACTTC. This codes for CASSRRQSLSPYEQYF.

The rearrangement uses TRBV27 and TRBJ2-6, with TRBD1 as a possible D gene (5 bases). This CDR3 is built from 15 residues. V was pared by 3 bases and J by 2 bases, with 8 bases between. CDR1 and CDR2 from the germline V gene are MNHEY and SMNVEV (reference sequence). CDR3 sequence reads: CASSLEQAGANVLTF. CDR3 nucleotide sequence: TGTGCCAGCAGTTTGGAACAGGCTGGGGCCAACGTCCTGACTTTC.

The J gene is TRBJ1-2, the V gene TRBV10-2; TRBD1 matches at 8 bases. The CDR3 is made up of 12 amino acids. With 6 bases clipped from V and 14 bases from J, the junction kept 11 bases outside the gene matches. From germline, CDR1 is WSHSY and CDR2 SAAADI. CDR3 nucleotides: TGCGCCAGCAGCAGGACAGGGACCGCGGAAACCTTC. Protein sequence: CASSRTGTAETF.

The rearrangement joins TRBV6-5 to TRBJ2-7; D is perhaps TRBD2 (6 bases). In germline, CDR1 is MNHEY, CDR2 SVGAGI. The CDR3 covers 13 residues. V shed 6 bases and J shed 1 base, with 10 bases lying between them. CDR3 region: CASSISGSYEQYF. The CDR3 bases are TGTGCCAGCAGCATTAGCGGATCCTACGAGCAGTACTTC.

The chain is built from TRBV5-5 and TRBJ2-7, with a weak D call TRBD2 (6 bases). The V gene lost 4 bases and the J gene lost 4 bases, with 18 bases spanning the gap. CDR3 length equals 15 residues. Germline V lookup: CDR1 SGHKS, CDR2 YYEKEE (reference sequence). The CDR3 protein is CASSKAGGETYEQYF. As DNA, the CDR3 is TGTGCCAGCAGCAAAGCCGGGGGTGAGACTTACGAGCAGTACTTC. Using reference TRBV5-5 and TRBJ2-7 for the parts outside the CDR3, the full variable domain is DAGVTQSPTHLIKTRGQQVTLRCSPISGHKSVSWYQQVLGQGPQFIFQYYEKEERGRGNFPDRFSARQFPNYSSELNVNALLLGDSALYLCASSKAGGETYEQYFGPGTRLTVT.

The chain employs TRBV27 and TRBJ1-6; tentatively, D is TRBD1 (6 bases). The CDR3 sequence is 17 residues long. Germline V lookup: CDR1 MNHEY, CDR2 SMNVEV (reference sequence). V was pared by 0 bases and J by 5 bases, with 14 bases between. The CDR3: CASSLSPNQGNNSPLHF. CDR3 in DNA: TGTGCCAGCAGTTTATCCCCTAACCAGGGGAATAATTCACCCCTCCACTTT.

The gene calls are TRBV6-5 and TRBJ2-7; possible D gene TRBD2, 5 bases. Deletions cut 1 base from V and 1 base from J, with 8 bases between. This CDR3 region has 14 residues. Germline CDR1 is MNHEY and CDR2 is SVGAGI. Here the CDR3 reads CASSYFRGSYEQYF. DNA for the CDR3: TGTGCCAGCAGTTACTTCCGGGGATCCTACGAGCAGTACTTC.

J is TRBJ2-7 and V is TRBV27; TRBD1 matches at 8 bases. The junction had 4 bases not matched to a gene; V was cut back by 3 bases and J by 3 bases. Germline CDR1 reads MNHEY; CDR2 reads SMNVEV (reference sequence). CDR3 length equals 14 residues. The CDR3 loop reads CASSFIGQGYEQYF. The CDR3 coding sequence is TGTGCCAGCAGTTTTATTGGACAGGGCTACGAGCAGTACTTC.

V is TRBV5-1 and J is TRBJ2-5; no clear D. Germline loops: CDR1 SGHRS, CDR2 YFSETQ. This CDR3 has 11 residues. Trimming stripped 0 bases from V and 9 bases from J, with 6 bases between. CDR3 loop: CASSLDSSQYF. The CDR3 nucleotides read TGCGCCAGCAGCTTGGATTCTTCCCAGTACTTC.

The chain joins TRBV2 to TRBJ2-7; weak D call: TRBD2 (6 bases). CDR3 length equals 15 residues. CDR1 and CDR2 (germline): SNHLY, FYNNEI. V shed 6 bases and J shed 1 base, with 16 bases lying between them. The CDR3 here is CASRAGLQPSYEQYF. CDR3 DNA sequence: TGTGCCAGCAGGGCGGGACTCCAACCTTCCTACGAGCAGTACTTC.

Concerning this clone itself: The junction shows a germline mismatch at one end, possibly a read error. The chain employs TRBV19 and TRBJ2-3, with 9 positions matching TRBD1. Germline lookup yields CDR1 LNHDA and CDR2 SQIVND (reference sequence). The CDR3 sequence is 14 residues long. CDR3 sequence: CASSRDRVRNTQYF. The DNA of the CDR3 is TGTGCCAGCAGTAGGGACAGGGTGAGGAATACGCAGTATTTT. The full variable domain, completed using reference TRBV19 and TRBJ2-3, is DGGITQSPKYLFRKEGQNVTLSCEQNLNHDAMYWYRQDPGQGLRLIYYSQIVNDFQKGDIAEGYSVSREKKESFPLTVTSAQKNPTAFYLCASSRDRVRNTQYFGPGTRLTVL.

This sequence joins TRBV19 and TRBJ2-1; 9 bases match TRBD1. Germline trimming cut 6 bases from V and 4 bases from J; bases unmatched to any gene: 10. Germline CDR1 reads LNHDA; CDR2 reads SQIVND (reference sequence). The CDR3 spans 16 residues. The CDR3: CASRPLSGQGYNEQFF. For the CDR3, the DNA is TGTGCCAGTAGACCTTTAAGCGGACAGGGGTACAATGAGCAGTTCTTC. Using reference TRBV19 and TRBJ2-1 for the parts outside the CDR3, the full variable domain is DGGITQSPKYLFRKEGQNVTLSCEQNLNHDAMYWYRQDPGQGLRLIYYSQIVNDFQKGDIAEGYSVSREKKESFPLTVTSAQKNPTAFYLCASRPLSGQGYNEQFFGPGTRLTVL.

The chain links TRBV6-5 to TRBJ1-3, with unresolved D. CDR1 MNHEY and CDR2 SVGAGI come from the germline V gene. The V end lost 9 bases, the J end lost 2 bases, and 8 bases lay between the germline ends. The CDR3 has 12 residues. Written as DNA, the CDR3 is TGTGCCAGTCTCCCCCCTGGAAACACCATATATTTT. Its translation is CASLPPGNTIYF.

This CDR3 reads CASSPSGSALRSYEQYF. CDR3 in DNA: TGTGCCAGCAGTCCCAGCGGGAGTGCGTTACGGTCCTACGAGCAGTACTTC. This chain uses TRBV14 with TRBJ2-7; 8 bases align to TRBD2. Germline V gene data show CDR1 as SGHDN and CDR2 as FVKESK. This CDR3 region has 17 residues. V was pared by 6 bases and J by 1 base, with 14 bases of the junction left unmatched.

The table lists this clone with a count of one. The V and J genes are TRBV6-5 and TRBJ1-3; possible D gene TRBD1, 5 bases. The CDR3 has 15 residues. CDR1 and CDR2 from the germline V gene are MNHEY and SVGAGI. V was shortened by 7 bases and J by 4 bases, with 17 bases between the two germline ends. The CDR3 reads CASTKGQGGGNTIYF. CDR3 in DNA: TGTGCCAGCACTAAAGGGCAGGGAGGGGGAAACACCATATATTTT.

This clone was seen once. This chain uses TRBV18 with TRBJ2-3; 7 nucleotides align to TRBD1. CDR3 length equals 16 residues. The V and J ends lost 3 bases and 5 bases, in that order; junction bases with no gene match: 11. Germline CDR1 KGHSH, CDR2 LQKENI. Here the CDR3 reads CASSPLPPDRRDTQYF. The CDR3 nucleotides are TGTGCCAGCTCACCCCTACCTCCGGACAGGAGAGATACGCAGTATTTT.

V gene TRBV28 combines with J gene TRBJ1-3, with 10 positions matching TRBD1. Germline loops: CDR1 MDHEN, CDR2 SYDVKM. The CDR3 is 15 residues long. V dropped 3 bases and J dropped 5; count of bases not matched to a gene: 4. The CDR3 nucleotides are TGTGCCAGCAGTTTTCGGACAGGGGGAAGAAACACCATATATTTT. Protein: CASSFRTGGRNTIYF.

This clone was observed a few times. The DNA for the CDR3 is TGTGCCAGCAGTCGCGAAGCGGGGGCTGAAGGCTACACCTTC. Translated: CASSREAGAEGYTF. This rearrangement joins TRBV7-9 to TRBJ1-2; D is perhaps TRBD1 (6 bases). The germline V and J ends were trimmed by 6 bases and 8 bases, with 19 bases remaining between them. Germline CDR1 SEHNR, CDR2 FQNEAQ (reference sequence). CDR3 size: 14 residues. Together with reference TRBV7-9 and TRBJ1-2, the CDR3 gives the full variable domain: DTGVSQNPRHKITKRGQNVTFRCDPISEHNRLYWYRQTLGQGPEFLTYFQNEAQLEKSRLLSDRFSAERPKGSFSTLEIQRTEQGDSAMYLCASSREAGAEGYTFGSGTRLTVV.